These 17 T cell receptor beta chains share one sample of origin, sequenced in a study of T-cell memory formation after mild COVID-19. TCRdb ran MiXCR on the 5' RACE reads and lists one entry per CDR3 protein. The sample holds about 50,000 distinct CDR3 sequences, less than 15% seen once. Sequencing was performed on PBMCs or a T cell subset sorted from them (not recorded which). These TCRs come from a man aged 18 to 35 who had mild COVID-19 (a few samples of this study predate the infection). Cell type and time point are not known.

This clonotype was seen ten or more times. The chain combines TRBV10-1 with TRBJ2-2, with TRBD1 identical over 10 bases. J lost 4 bases, V lost 4 bases, and 0 bases had no gene match. Germline V lookup: CDR1 WNHNN, CDR2 SYGVQD (reference sequence). This CDR3 has 14 residues. The CDR3, as DNA: TGCGCCAGCAGTGGGACAGGGGGCACCGGGGAGCTGTTTTTT. As protein: CASSGTGGTGELFF.

There are many counts of this clonotype. The chain has TRBV12-3 or TRBV12-4 and TRBJ2-3, with D unresolved. V was pared by 8 bases and J by 3 bases, with 18 bases between. The CDR3 has 15 amino acids. CDR3 DNA sequence: TGTGCCAGCGGACGGGTCTTTGGGCCTACAGATACGCAGTATTTT. Translating gives CASGRVFGPTDTQYF.

The sample holds a few counts of this clonotype. The chain joins TRBV5-1 to TRBJ2-3; 10 nucleotides line up with TRBD2. Germline CDR1 reads SGHRS; CDR2 reads YFSETQ. This CDR3 has 16 residues. V lost 1 base, J lost 5 bases, and 7 bases stayed unmatched. CDR3 in amino acids: CASSLWASGGRDTQYF. The DNA of the CDR3 is TGCGCCAGCAGCTTGTGGGCTAGCGGGGGTCGAGATACGCAGTATTTT.

The chain recombines TRBV14 with TRBJ2-7; D gene unclear. This CDR3 is 12 amino acids long. In germline, CDR1 is SGHDN, CDR2 FVKESK. V was trimmed by 3 bases and J by 0 bases, leaving 3 bases between them. CDR3 nucleotides: TGTGCCAGCAGCCATAGCTCCTACGAGCAGTACGTC. This encodes CASSHSSYEQYV.

This sequence joins TRBV4-3 and TRBJ2-7, with D perhaps TRBD1 (5 bases). The CDR3 has 18 residues. Germline CDR1 is LGHNA and CDR2 is YSLEER. V dropped 0 bases and J dropped 0 bases, with 18 bases sitting between them. The CDR3, as DNA: TGCGCCAGCAGCCAAGATCCCGGCGTGGGCAGGGACTCCTACGAGCAGTACGTC. Translated: CASSQDPGVGRDSYEQYV.

The chain uses TRBV7-3 and TRBJ2-2; D assignment may be TRBD1 or TRBD2 (6 bases each). V lost 4 bases and J 9 bases, leaving 12 bases between the germline ends. The CDR3 contains 13 residues. Germline CDR1 is SGHTA and CDR2 is FQGTGA. The CDR3 region has the DNA TGTGCCAGCAGCTCGAGGGGGGCGAGGGAGCTGTTTTTT. Amino acid sequence: CASSSRGARELFF. Filled out from reference TRBV7-3 and TRBJ2-2, the complete variable domain reads GAGVSQTPSNKVTEKGKYVELRCDPISGHTALYWYRQSLGQGPEFLIYFQGTGAADDSGLPNDRFFAVRPEGSVSTLKIQRTERGDSAVYLCASSSRGARELFFGEGSRLTVL.

This clonotype was seen a handful of times. The chain couples TRBV25-1 to TRBJ1-1; TRBD1 aligns across 7 bases. CDR1 is MGHDK and CDR2 is SYGVNS in the germline V gene. J gave up 4 bases and V 7 bases, and 6 bases lay outside the gene matches. The CDR3 is 13 amino acids. The DNA of the CDR3 is TGTGCCAGCAAACCCCCAGGGGGCACTGAAGCTTTCTTT. As protein: CASKPPGGTEAFF.

This clonotype has a handful of counts. J is TRBJ2-7 and V is TRBV9; TRBD1 matches 8 bases. Trimming cost V 1 base and J 3 bases; bases outside gene matches: 6. Germline V gives CDR1 SGDLS, CDR2 YYNGEE. CDR3 length: 15 amino acids. CDR3 amino acids: CASSVLGQADYEQYV. As DNA, the CDR3 is TGTGCCAGCAGCGTACTGGGACAGGCCGACTACGAGCAGTACGTC.

The table lists this clonotype with many counts. V usage is TRBV12-3 or TRBV12-4 and J usage is TRBJ2-7; D perhaps matches TRBD1 (6 bases). V lost 7 bases, J lost 2 bases, and 12 bases lay in between. The CDR3 covers 13 residues. The CDR3 spells CASTVTGTYEQYF. For the CDR3, the DNA is TGTGCCAGCACCGTCACAGGGACCTACGAGCAGTACTTC.

This clonotype was detected a few times. The chain joins TRBV20-1 to TRBJ2-5, with D maybe TRBD2 (5 bases). Germline CDR1 and CDR2: DFQATT and SNEGSKA (reference sequence). CDR3 length: 14 amino acids. V dropped 4 bases and J dropped 2 bases, with 14 bases sitting between them. DNA for the CDR3: TGCAGTGCTACGATTTGGGGAGAGCAAGAGACCCAGTACTTC. It codes for CSATIWGEQETQYF.

This clonotype was counted only a few times. V usage is TRBV20-1 and J usage is TRBJ2-7; D possibly corresponds to TRBD1 (5 bases). V shed 6 bases and J shed 1 base, with 10 bases lying between them. The CDR3 is 12 amino acids. Germline loops: CDR1 DFQATT, CDR2 SNEGSKA (reference sequence). DNA for the CDR3: TGCAGTGCCCGAAGGGGATCCTACGAGCAGTACTTC. Translation: CSARRGSYEQYF.

This clonotype was seen only a few times. The chain uses TRBV11-2 and TRBJ1-1; no reliable D call. Per germline, CDR1 SGHAT and CDR2 FQNNGV. The CDR3 covers 14 residues. V was clipped by 5 bases and J by 4 bases, with 14 bases between them. Here the CDR3 reads CASSQSWRSTEAFF. DNA for the CDR3: TGTGCCAGCAGCCAATCTTGGAGGAGCACTGAAGCTTTCTTT.

A few counts support this clonotype. The V and J genes are TRBV4-3 and TRBJ1-2, with a weak D call TRBD1 (5 bases). V was clipped by 4 bases and J by 3 bases, with 15 bases between them. Germline CDR1 and CDR2: LGHNA and YSLEER. The CDR3 totals 15 residues. CDR3 DNA: TGCGCCAGCAGCCTCGGGGGGGGAAGCCACTATGGCTACACCTTC. Protein sequence: CASSLGGGSHYGYTF.

The sample holds a few counts of this clonotype. V is TRBV20-1 and J is TRBJ2-1; possible D gene TRBD1, 6 bases. Trimming shortened V by 3 bases and J by 0 bases, and 27 bases separated the two germline ends. The CDR3 extends over 20 amino acids. Germline V CDR1 and CDR2: DFQATT, SNEGSKA (reference sequence). The CDR3 sequence is CSARAVGGRGRVSSYNEQFF. The CDR3 DNA reads as TGCAGTGCTAGGGCCGTAGGGGGACGGGGACGGGTCAGCTCCTACAATGAGCAGTTCTTC.

V gene TRBV5-1 combines with J gene TRBJ2-1; possibly TRBD1 or TRBD2 for D (5 bases each). Germline loops: CDR1 SGHRS, CDR2 YFSETQ. This CDR3 is built from 16 residues. V was shortened by 0 bases and J by 0 bases, with 10 bases between the two germline ends. Here the CDR3 reads CASSLGWGNSYNEQFF. In DNA, the CDR3 is TGCGCCAGCAGCTTGGGGTGGGGGAACTCCTACAATGAGCAGTTCTTC.

V usage is TRBV25-1 and J usage is TRBJ1-6; D is ambiguous. V lost 3 bases and J lost 5, with 5 bases in between. The CDR3 has 13 amino acids. CDR1 and CDR2 from the germline V gene are MGHDK and SYGVNS. For the CDR3, the DNA is TGTGCCAGCAGTGAGCAGGATAATTCACCCCTCCACTTT. Amino acid sequence: CASSEQDNSPLHF. The entire variable domain, with the rest obtained from reference TRBV25-1 and TRBJ1-6, is as follows: EADIYQTPRYLVIGTGKKITLECSQTMGHDKMYWYQQDPGMELHLIHYSYGVNSTEKGDLSSESTVSRIRTEHFPLTLESARPSHTSQYLCASSEQDNSPLHFGNGTRLTVT.

This clonotype came up a few times. CDR3 protein: CASSFSFEQYF. The CDR3 DNA reads as TGTGCCAGCAGCTTTTCTTTCGAGCAGTACTTC. The chain links TRBV11-2 to TRBJ2-7; D gene uncertain. Germline CDR1 and CDR2: SGHAT and FQNNGV. The V gene lost 3 bases and the J gene lost 6 bases, with 6 bases spanning the gap. CDR3 length: 11 amino acids.